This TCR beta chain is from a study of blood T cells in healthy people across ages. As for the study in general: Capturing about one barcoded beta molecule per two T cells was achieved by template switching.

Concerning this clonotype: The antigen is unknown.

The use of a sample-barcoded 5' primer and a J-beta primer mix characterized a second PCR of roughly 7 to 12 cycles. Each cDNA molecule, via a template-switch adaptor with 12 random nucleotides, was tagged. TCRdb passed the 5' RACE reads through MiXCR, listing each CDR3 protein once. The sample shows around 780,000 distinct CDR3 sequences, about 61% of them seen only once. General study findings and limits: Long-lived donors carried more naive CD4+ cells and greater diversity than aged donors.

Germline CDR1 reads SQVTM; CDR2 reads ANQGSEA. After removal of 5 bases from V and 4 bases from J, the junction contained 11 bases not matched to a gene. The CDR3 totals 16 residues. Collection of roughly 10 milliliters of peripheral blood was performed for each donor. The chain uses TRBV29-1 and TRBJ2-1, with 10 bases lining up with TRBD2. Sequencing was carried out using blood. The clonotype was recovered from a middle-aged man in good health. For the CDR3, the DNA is TGCAGCGTTATCGAACTAGCGGGAAGGACTTACAATGAGCAGTTCTTC. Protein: CSVIELAGRTYNEQFF.